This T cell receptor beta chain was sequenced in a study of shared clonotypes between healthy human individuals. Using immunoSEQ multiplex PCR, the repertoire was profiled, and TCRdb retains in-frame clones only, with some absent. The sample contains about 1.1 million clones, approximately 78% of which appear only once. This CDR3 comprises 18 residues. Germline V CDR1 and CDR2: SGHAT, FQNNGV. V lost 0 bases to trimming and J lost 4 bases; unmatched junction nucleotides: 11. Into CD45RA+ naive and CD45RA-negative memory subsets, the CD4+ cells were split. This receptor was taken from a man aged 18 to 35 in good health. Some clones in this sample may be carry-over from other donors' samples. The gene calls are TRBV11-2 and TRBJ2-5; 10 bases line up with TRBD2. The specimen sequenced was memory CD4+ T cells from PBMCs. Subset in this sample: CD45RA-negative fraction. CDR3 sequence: CASSLEDRALAGAETQYF. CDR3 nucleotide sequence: TGTGCCAGCAGCTTAGAGGATAGGGCTCTAGCGGGAGCAGAGACCCAGTACTTC.